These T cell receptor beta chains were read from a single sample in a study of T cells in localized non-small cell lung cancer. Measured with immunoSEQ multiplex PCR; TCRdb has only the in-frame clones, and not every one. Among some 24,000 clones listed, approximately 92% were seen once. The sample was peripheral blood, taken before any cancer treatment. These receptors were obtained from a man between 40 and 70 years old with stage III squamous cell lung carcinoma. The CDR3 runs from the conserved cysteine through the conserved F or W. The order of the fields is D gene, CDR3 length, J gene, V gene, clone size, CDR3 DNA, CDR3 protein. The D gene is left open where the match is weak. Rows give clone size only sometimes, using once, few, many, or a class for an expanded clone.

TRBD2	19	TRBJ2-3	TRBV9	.	TGTGCCAGCAGCGCCCACGCTAGCGGGGGGGCGATAAGCACAGATACGCAGTATTTT	CASSAHASGGAISTDTQYF
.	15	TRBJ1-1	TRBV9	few	TGTGCCAGCAGCCGGCGACCGGGAGTAGGCACTGAAGCTTTCTTT	CASSRRPGVGTEAFF
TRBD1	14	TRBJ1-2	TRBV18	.	TGTGCCAGCTCACTGGGACAGCCTAACTATGGCTACACCTTC	CASSLGQPNYGYTF
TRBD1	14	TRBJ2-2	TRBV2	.	TGTGCCAGCGGTGGGACAGGGGTCACCGGGGAGCTGTTTTTT	CASGGTGVTGELFF
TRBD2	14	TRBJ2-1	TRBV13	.	TGTGCCAGCAGCTTAGAGGGCGGGGGAAATGAGCAGTTCTTC	CASSLEGGGNEQFF
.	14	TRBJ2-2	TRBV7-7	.	TGTGCCAGCAGCTTAGCGTTACGCACCGGGGAGCTGTTTTTT	CASSLALRTGELFF
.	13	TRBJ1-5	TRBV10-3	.	TGTGCCACAGGGGCAGGGGGCAATCAGCCCCAGCATTTT	CATGAGGNQPQHF
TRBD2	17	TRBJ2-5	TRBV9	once	TGTGCCAGCAGCTCCCGAAGAGGCGGGGGAGCACAAGAGACCCAGTACTTC	CASSSRRGGGAQETQYF
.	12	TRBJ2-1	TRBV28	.	TGTGCCAGCATCACACCCTACAATGAGCAGTTCTTC	CASITPYNEQFF
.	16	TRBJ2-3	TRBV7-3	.	TGTGCCAGCAGCCTTCGGGGCCCCCATAGCACAGATACGCAGTATTTT	CASSLRGPHSTDTQYF
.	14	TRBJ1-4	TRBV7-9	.	TGTGCCAGCAGCTTGAAGGGATACGATGAAAAACTGTTTTTT	CASSLKGYDEKLFF
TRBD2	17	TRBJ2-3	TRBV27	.	TGTGCCAGCAGTTCCATACTAGCGACCTTCGGCACAGATACGCAGTATTTT	CASSSILATFGTDTQYF
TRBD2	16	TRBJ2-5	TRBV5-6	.	TGTGCCAGCAGCTTGCTTCCGGGAGGGTTCCAAGAGACCCAGTACTTC	CASSLLPGGFQETQYF
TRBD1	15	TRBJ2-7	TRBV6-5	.	TGTGCCAGCAGTTTCTGGGACAGGGGGAACGACGAGCAGTACTTC	CASSFWDRGNDEQYF
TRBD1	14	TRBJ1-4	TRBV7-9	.	TGTGCCAGCAGCCTCGGACAGGGGAATGAAAAACTGTTTTTT	CASSLGQGNEKLFF